A single sample gave rise to the 9 T cell receptor beta chains below, sequenced in a study of blood T cell repertoires in COVID-19. Repertoires were generated with immunoSEQ multiplex PCR, while TCRdb's copy carries only in-frame clones and drops some. The sample has roughly 300,000 clones; approximately 90% are singletons. Sequenced sample: PBMCs or T cells enriched from blood (not recorded which). All receptors come from a woman aged 25-40 years who had recovered from COVID-19.

DNA for the CDR3: TGCGCCAGCAGTATTCTAGCGGACGCTAACAATGAGCAGTTCTTC. It encodes CASSILADANNEQFF. The chain is built from TRBV10-2 and TRBJ2-1; TRBD2 aligns across 7 bases. This CDR3 comprises 15 residues. After removal of 5 bases from V and 5 bases from J, the junction contained 9 bases not matched to a gene. Per germline, CDR1 WSHSY and CDR2 SAAADI.

J is TRBJ1-3 and V is TRBV3-1 (or the pseudogene TRBV3-2), with 11 bases fitting TRBD1. From germline, CDR1 is LGHDT and CDR2 YNNKEL (reference sequence). After removal of 1 base from V and 3 bases from J, the junction contained 2 bases not matched to a gene. CDR3 length: 16 amino acids. Here the CDR3 DNA reads TGTGCCAGCAGCCAAGGGGACAGGGGGAATGGAAACACCATATATTTT. Its protein product is CASSQGDRGNGNTIYF.

The chain uses TRBV12-1 and TRBJ2-2; the DNA was not used to check the table's D call, TRBD1. TRBV12-1 is reported as a pseudogene. The CDR3 is 18 amino acids. The CDR3 loop is CASSSRTGGSKDTGELFF. Written as DNA, the CDR3 is TGTGCCAGCAGCTCCCGGACAGGGGGCTCGAAGGACACCGGGGAGCTGTTTTTT.

The V gene is TRBV7-3, the J gene TRBJ2-5; 7 bases align to TRBD1. The CDR3 length is 14 residues. The trim removed 6 bases at V and 5 bases at J, leaving 9 bases unmatched. The germline CDR1 and CDR2 sequences are SGHTA and FQGTGA. The CDR3 DNA reads as TGTGCCAGCAGTCAAGGACAGGCTCGGGAGACCCAGTACTTC. It codes for CASSQGQARETQYF.

This clone showed up just a few times. The V call is TRBV4-2, the J call TRBJ1-3; D may be TRBD1 (6 bases). V lost 0 bases and J lost 5, with 23 bases in between. Germline V CDR1 and CDR2: LGHNA, YNFKEQ. The CDR3 loop spans 19 amino acids. CDR3 amino acids: CASSQELRQDFSKRNTIYF. The DNA for the CDR3 is TGTGCCAGCAGCCAAGAATTAAGACAGGATTTCTCTAAGCGAAACACCATATATTTT.

This chain links TRBV4-3 with TRBJ2-7; 10 bases match TRBD1. This CDR3 is 16 amino acids long. Trimming cost V 0 bases and J 4 bases; bases outside gene matches: 6. Germline V gene lookup returns CDR1 LGHNA and CDR2 YSLEER. The CDR3 sequence: CASSQDEPGQGYEQYF. In DNA, the CDR3 is TGCGCCAGCAGCCAAGACGAACCGGGACAGGGGTACGAGCAGTACTTC.

The rearrangement links TRBV10-2 to TRBJ2-5, with D perhaps matching TRBD1 (6 bases). The CDR3 totals 13 residues. Germline V CDR1 and CDR2: WSHSY, SAAADI. V was pared by 1 base and J by 4 bases, with 7 bases between. The CDR3 here is CASSEWGRETQYF. As DNA, the CDR3 is TGCGCCAGCAGTGAGTGGGGGCGAGAGACCCAGTACTTC.

The chain recombines TRBV28 with TRBJ1-1; D possibly corresponds to TRBD1 (5 bases). From germline, CDR1 is MDHEN and CDR2 SYDVKM. The CDR3 is 15 amino acids. The germline V and J ends were trimmed by 5 bases and 1 base, with 14 bases remaining between them. This chain's CDR3 is CASSQRRERNTEAFF. CDR3 bases: TGTGCCAGCAGTCAGCGCAGGGAACGGAACACTGAAGCTTTCTTT.

This clone has just one count. The chain is built from TRBV28 and TRBJ2-2; D gene ambiguous. The CDR3 is made up of 15 amino acids. Trimming shortened V by 3 bases and J by 3 bases, and 11 bases separated the two germline ends. CDR1 and CDR2 from the germline V gene are MDHEN and SYDVKM. The CDR3 region has the DNA TGTGCCAGCAGTTTCCTGAGTGGGCACACCGGGGAGCTGTTTTTT. This encodes CASSFLSGHTGELFF.